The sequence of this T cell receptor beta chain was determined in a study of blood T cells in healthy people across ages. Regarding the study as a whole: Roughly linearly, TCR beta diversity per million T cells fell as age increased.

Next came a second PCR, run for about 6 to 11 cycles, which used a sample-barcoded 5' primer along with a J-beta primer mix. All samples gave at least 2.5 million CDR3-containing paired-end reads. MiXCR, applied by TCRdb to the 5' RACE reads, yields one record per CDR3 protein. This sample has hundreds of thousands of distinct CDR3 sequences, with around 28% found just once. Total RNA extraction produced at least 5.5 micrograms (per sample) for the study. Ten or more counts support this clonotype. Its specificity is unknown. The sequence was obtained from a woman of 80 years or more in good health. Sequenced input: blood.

CDR3 sequence reads: CSARWPTETYEQYF. CDR3 nucleotide sequence: TGCAGTGCTAGGTGGCCAACTGAGACCTACGAGCAGTACTTC. The chain has TRBV20-1 and TRBJ2-7; D gene uncertain. CDR3 length: 14 residues. Trimming stripped 3 bases from V and 2 bases from J, with 14 bases between. The germline CDR1 and CDR2 sequences are DFQATT and SNEGSKA (reference sequence).